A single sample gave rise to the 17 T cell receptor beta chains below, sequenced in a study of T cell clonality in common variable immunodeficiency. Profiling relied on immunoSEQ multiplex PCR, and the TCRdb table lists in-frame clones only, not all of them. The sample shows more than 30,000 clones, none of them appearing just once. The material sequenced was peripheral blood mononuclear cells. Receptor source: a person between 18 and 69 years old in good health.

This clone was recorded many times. The DNA read from the CDR3 is TGTGCCAGCAGCCCAGAGGGGGAT. Translating it yields CASSPEGD. From start to end, the CDR3 is CASSPEGDAFF. The V and J genes are TRBV7-9 and TRBJ1-1; possibly TRBD1 for D (6 bases). The read ends 3 residues early relative to the CDR3; the germline J gene fills the gap. The V gene's germline CDR1 is SEHNR and CDR2 FQNEAQ (reference sequence). This CDR3 is 11 amino acids long.

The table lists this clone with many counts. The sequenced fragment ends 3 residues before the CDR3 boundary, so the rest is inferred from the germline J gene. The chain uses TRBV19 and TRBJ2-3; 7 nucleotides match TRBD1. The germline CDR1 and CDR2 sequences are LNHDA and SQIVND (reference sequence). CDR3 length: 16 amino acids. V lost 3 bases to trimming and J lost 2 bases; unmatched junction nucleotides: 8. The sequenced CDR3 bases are TGTGCCAGTAGTATTAGGGGACAGTCTTCCACAGATACG. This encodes CASSIRGQSSTDT. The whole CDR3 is CASSIRGQSSTDTQYF.

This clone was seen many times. Incomplete CDR3 DNA: TGCAGTGCTGCAAATCAGGGGAGCTATACCTATGGC. It specifies CSAANQGSYTYG. The entire CDR3 sequence reads CSAANQGSYTYGYTF. The chain joins TRBV20-1 to TRBJ1-2, with D perhaps TRBD1 (6 bases). The read terminates 3 residues before the CDR3 end, so the remaining end is supplied by the germline J gene. The CDR3 extends over 15 amino acids. Germline CDR1 is DFQATT and CDR2 is SNEGSKA (reference sequence). V was cut by 5 bases and J by 4 bases, with 20 bases left in between.

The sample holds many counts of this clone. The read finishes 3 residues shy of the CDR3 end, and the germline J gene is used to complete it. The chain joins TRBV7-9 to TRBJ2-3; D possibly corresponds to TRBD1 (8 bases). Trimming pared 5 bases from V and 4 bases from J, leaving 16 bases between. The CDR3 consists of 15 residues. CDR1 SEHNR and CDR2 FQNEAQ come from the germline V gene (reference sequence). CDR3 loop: CASSPGQGGSDTQYF. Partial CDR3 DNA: TGTGCCAGCAGCCCCGGACAGGGAGGGTCAGATACG.

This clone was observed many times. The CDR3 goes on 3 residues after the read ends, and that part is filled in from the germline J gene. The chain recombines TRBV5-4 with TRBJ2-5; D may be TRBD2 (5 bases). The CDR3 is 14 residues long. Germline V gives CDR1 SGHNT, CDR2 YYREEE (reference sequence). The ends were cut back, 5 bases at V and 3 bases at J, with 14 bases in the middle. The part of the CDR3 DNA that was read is TGTGCCAGCAGTGCAGGACTTTCAGAAGAGACC. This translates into CASSAGLSEET. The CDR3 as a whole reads CASSAGLSEETQYF.

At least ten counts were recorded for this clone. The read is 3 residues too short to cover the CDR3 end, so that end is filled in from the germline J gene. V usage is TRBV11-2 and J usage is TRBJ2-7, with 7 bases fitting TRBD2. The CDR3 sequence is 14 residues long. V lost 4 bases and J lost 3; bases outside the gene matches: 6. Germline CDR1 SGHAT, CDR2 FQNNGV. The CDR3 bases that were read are TGTGCCAGCAGCTCCTCCGCGGGAGTCTACGAG. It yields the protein CASSSSAGVYE. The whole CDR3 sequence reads CASSSSAGVYEQYF. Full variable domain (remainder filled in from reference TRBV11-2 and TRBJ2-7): EAGVAQSPRYKIIEKRQSVAFWCNPISGHATLYWYQQILGQGPKLLIQFQNNGVVDDSQLPKDRFSAERLKGVDSTLKIQPAKLEDSAVYLCASSSSAGVYEQYFGPGTRLTVT.

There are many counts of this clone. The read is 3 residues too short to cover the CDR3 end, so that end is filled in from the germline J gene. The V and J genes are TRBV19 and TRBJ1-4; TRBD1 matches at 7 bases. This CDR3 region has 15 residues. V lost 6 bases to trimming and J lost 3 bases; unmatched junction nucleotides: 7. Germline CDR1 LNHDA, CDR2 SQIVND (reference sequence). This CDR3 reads CASRLGDSSNEKLFF. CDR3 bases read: TGTGCCAGTAGATTAGGGGACAGTTCTAATGAAAAA.

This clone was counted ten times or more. CDR3 bases read: TGTGCCAGCAGCGATGGGGCCCGAGAGACC. Residues: CASSDGARET. The full CDR3 is CASSDGARETQYF. The chain uses TRBV2 and TRBJ2-5; D is possibly TRBD1 (5 bases). The CDR3 extends 3 residues past the end of the read, so its final part is completed from the germline J gene. The CDR3 loop spans 13 amino acids. Germline values: CDR1 SNHLY, CDR2 FYNNEI. V was clipped by 6 bases and J by 4 bases, with 12 bases between them.

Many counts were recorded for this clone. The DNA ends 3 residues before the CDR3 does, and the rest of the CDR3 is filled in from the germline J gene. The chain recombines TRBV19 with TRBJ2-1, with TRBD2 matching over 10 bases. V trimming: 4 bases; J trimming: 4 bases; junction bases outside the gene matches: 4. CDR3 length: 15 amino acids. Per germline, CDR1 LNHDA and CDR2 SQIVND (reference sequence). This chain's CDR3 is CASSSLAGVYNEQFF. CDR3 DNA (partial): TGTGCCAGTAGTAGCCTAGCGGGAGTTTACAATGAG.

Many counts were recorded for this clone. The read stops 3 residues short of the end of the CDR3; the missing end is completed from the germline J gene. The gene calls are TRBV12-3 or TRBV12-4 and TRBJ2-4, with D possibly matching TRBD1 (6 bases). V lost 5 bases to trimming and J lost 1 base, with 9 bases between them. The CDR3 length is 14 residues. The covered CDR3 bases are TGTGCCAGCAGTGCCAGGGGCGCCAAAAACATT. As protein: CASSARGAKNI. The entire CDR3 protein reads CASSARGAKNIQYF.

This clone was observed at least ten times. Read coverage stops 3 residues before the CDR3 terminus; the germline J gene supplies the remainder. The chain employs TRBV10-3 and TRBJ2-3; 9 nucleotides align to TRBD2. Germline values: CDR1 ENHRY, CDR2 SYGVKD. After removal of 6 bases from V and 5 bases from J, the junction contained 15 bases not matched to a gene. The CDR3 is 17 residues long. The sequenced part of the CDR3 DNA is TGTGCCATCAGCGAGGGGTTGGTAGCGGGAGTTGAAGATACG. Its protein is CAISEGLVAGVEDT. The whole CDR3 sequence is CAISEGLVAGVEDTQYF.

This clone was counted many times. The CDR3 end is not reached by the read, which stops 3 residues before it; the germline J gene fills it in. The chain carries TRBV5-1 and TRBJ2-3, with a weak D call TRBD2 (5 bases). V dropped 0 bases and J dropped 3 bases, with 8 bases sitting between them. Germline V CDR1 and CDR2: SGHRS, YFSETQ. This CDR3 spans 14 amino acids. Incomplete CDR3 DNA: TGCGCCAGCAGCTTGGTTACTAGAACAGATACG. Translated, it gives CASSLVTRTDT. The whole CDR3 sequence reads CASSLVTRTDTQYF.

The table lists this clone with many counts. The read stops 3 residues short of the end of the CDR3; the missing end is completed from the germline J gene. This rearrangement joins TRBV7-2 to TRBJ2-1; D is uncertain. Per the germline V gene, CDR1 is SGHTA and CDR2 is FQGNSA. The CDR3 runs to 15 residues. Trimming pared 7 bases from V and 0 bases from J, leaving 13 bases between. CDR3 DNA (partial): TGTGCCAGCACCCACCTAGTAAGCTCCTACAATGAG. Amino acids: CASTHLVSSYNE. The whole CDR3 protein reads CASTHLVSSYNEQFF. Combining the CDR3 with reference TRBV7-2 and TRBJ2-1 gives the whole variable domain GAGVSQSPSNKVTEKGKDVELRCDPISGHTALYWYRQSLGQGLEFLIYFQGNSAPDKSGLPSDRFSAERTGGSVSTLTIQRTQQEDSAVYLCASTHLVSSYNEQFFGPGTRLTVL.

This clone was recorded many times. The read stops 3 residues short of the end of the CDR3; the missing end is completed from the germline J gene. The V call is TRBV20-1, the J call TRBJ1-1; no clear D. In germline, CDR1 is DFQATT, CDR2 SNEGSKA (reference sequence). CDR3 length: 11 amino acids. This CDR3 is CSSGLNTEAFF. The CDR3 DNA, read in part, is TGCAGCAGCGGGCTGAACACTGAA.

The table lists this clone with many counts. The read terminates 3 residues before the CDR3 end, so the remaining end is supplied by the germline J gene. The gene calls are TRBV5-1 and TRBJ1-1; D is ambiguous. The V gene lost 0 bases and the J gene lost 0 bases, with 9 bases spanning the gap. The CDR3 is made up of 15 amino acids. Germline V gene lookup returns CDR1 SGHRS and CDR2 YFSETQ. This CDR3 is CASSLGTVMNTEAFF. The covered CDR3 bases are TGCGCCAGCAGCTTGGGTACGGTTATGAACACTGAA.

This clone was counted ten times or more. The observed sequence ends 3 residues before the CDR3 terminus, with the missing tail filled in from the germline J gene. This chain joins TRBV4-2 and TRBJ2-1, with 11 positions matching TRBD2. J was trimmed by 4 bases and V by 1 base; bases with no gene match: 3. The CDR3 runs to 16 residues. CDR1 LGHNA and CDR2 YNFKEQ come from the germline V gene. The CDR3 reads CASSQGTSGGYNEQFF. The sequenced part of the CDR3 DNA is TGTGCCAGCAGCCAAGGTACTAGCGGGGGATACAATGAG.

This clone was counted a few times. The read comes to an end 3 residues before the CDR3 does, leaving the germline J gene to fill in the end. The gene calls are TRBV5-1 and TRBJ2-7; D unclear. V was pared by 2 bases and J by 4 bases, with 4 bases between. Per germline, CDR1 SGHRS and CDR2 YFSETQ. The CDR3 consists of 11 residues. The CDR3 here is CASSFGYEQYF. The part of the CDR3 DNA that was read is TGCGCCAGCAGCTTCGGGTACGAG.